The next 6 T cell receptor beta chains were all read from a single sample in a study of siplizumab effects on memory and regulatory T cells. The table came from immunoSEQ multiplex PCR; TCRdb's copy has only in-frame clones and leaves some out. The sample lists approximately 48,000 clones, over 90% occurring once. The sample taken for sequencing was CD8+ T cells sorted from blood. The receptors were sampled from a human donor in good health.

This chain links TRBV4-1 with TRBJ2-3; 7 bases are shared with TRBD1. V was pared by 8 bases and J by 4 bases, with 15 bases of the junction left unmatched. Germline values: CDR1 MGHRA, CDR2 YSYEKL. This CDR3 region has 16 residues. The CDR3 sequence is CASRTVTGQSADTQYF. CDR3 bases: TGCGCCAGCCGAACTGTGACAGGGCAATCCGCAGATACGCAGTATTTT.

This CDR3 reads CASKDTGYEQYF. The CDR3 nucleotides read TGTGCCAGCAAAGACACGGGCTACGAGCAGTACTTC. The chain couples TRBV25-1 to TRBJ2-7; D ambiguous. V lost 7 bases and J lost 3, with 10 bases in between. Germline V gene sequence: CDR1 MGHDK, CDR2 SYGVNS. This CDR3 comprises 12 residues.

This clone was detected once. The chain has TRBV30 and TRBJ2-5, with D uncertain. CDR1 and CDR2 from the germline V gene are GTSNPN and SVGIG (reference sequence). V lost 7 bases and J 5 bases, leaving 14 bases between the germline ends. The CDR3 loop spans 12 amino acids. CDR3 in amino acids: CASNMVGETQYF. The CDR3 nucleotides read TGTGCCTCCAACATGGTTGGTGAGACCCAGTACTTC.

The gene calls are TRBV7-9 and TRBJ1-2; D is ambiguous. The CDR3 contains 12 residues. Trimming shortened V by 4 bases and J by 7 bases, and 10 bases separated the two germline ends. Germline V gene data show CDR1 as SEHNR and CDR2 as FQNEAQ (reference sequence). CDR3 loop: CASSSSFGGYTF. CDR3 sequence (DNA): TGTGCCAGCAGCTCCTCATTTGGTGGCTACACCTTC.

The chain joins TRBV27 to TRBJ2-7; 8 nucleotides agree with TRBD1. V trimming: 3 bases; J trimming: 6 bases; junction bases outside the gene matches: 10. This CDR3 spans 15 amino acids. CDR1 is MNHEY and CDR2 is SMNVEV in the germline V gene (reference sequence). CDR3 region: CASSFQGASIAEQYF. In DNA form, the CDR3 reads TGTGCCAGCAGTTTCCAGGGGGCCTCGATAGCCGAGCAGTACTTC.

The V gene is TRBV6-5, the J gene TRBJ1-3; a weak D match, TRBD1 (6 bases). The CDR3 is 15 residues long. CDR1 is MNHEY, CDR2 SVGAGI, per germline. The V gene lost 4 bases and the J gene lost 8 bases, with 18 bases spanning the gap. CDR3 sequence: CASSLGGGLKDTIYF. Written as DNA, the CDR3 is TGTGCCAGCAGTTTGGGAGGGGGGTTAAAAGACACCATATATTTT.